A selection of T cell receptor beta chains follows, all from one sample in a study of shared clonotypes between healthy human individuals. Sequenced by immunoSEQ multiplex PCR; TCRdb stores in-frame clones only, minus some. The sample lists about 1,500,000 clones; approximately 96% were seen once. Sequencing was performed on naive CD4+ T cells sorted from blood. These receptors came from a man aged 25 to 45 in good health. CDR3s include the opening cysteine and the closing phenylalanine or tryptophan. A D gene is named only where the DNA matches it firmly. Size values are once, few and many counts, or a class for expanded clones, and some rows have none.

j_call | clone_size | v_call | d_call | cdr3_aa | cdr3_nt
TRBJ2-3 | NA | TRBV5-4 | NA | CASSLEVGAADTQYF | TGTGCCAGCAGCTTGGAGGTGGGAGCGGCCGATACGCAGTATTTT
TRBJ2-7 | NA | TRBV2 | TRBD1 | CASSDRVYEQYF | TGTGCCAGCAGCGACAGGGTCTACGAGCAGTACTTC
TRBJ2-6 | NA | TRBV18 | NA | CASSPRVWARGAGANVLTF | TGTGCCAGCTCACCAAGGGTCTGGGCCCGGGGCGCTGGGGCCAACGTCCTGACTTTC
TRBJ2-7 | NA | TRBV10-1 | NA | CASSEPLGEQYF | TGCGCCAGCAGTGAGCCCCTTGGCGAGCAGTACTTC
TRBJ2-3 | NA | TRBV5-1 | NA | CATRGTFTDTQYF | TGCGCGACCAGAGGGACGTTCACAGATACGCAGTATTTT
TRBJ1-1 | NA | TRBV11-2 | NA | CASSLGVSLNTEAFF | TGTGCCAGCAGCTTAGGCGTCAGTCTGAACACTGAAGCTTTCTTT
TRBJ2-7 | NA | TRBV7-9 | NA | CASSLARISSGYGTYEQYF | TGTGCCAGCAGCTTAGCCCGAATTAGTTCGGGCTATGGAACCTACGAGCAGTACTTC
TRBJ2-1 | NA | TRBV7-2 | TRBD1 | CASSVGGQVLEQFF | TGTGCCAGCAGCGTGGGGGGACAGGTCCTTGAGCAGTTCTTC
TRBJ2-5 | NA | TRBV19 | NA | CASSIYGKETQYF | TGTGCCAGTAGTATCTACGGGAAAGAGACCCAGTACTTC
TRBJ2-1 | NA | TRBV5-1 | NA | CASSLVAGTSYNEQFF | TGCGCCAGCAGCTTGGTGGCCGGGACCAGCTACAATGAGCAGTTCTTC
TRBJ1-3 | NA | TRBV5-5 | NA | CASSFTHSPGFGSEAGTIYF | TGTGCCAGCAGCTTTACCCACTCTCCCGGGTTTGGATCCGAGGCAGGCACCATATATTTT
TRBJ2-2 | NA | TRBV5-6 | TRBD2 | CASSPAGLGVAGELFF | TGTGCCAGCAGCCCCGCGGGACTAGGGGTGGCCGGGGAGCTGTTTTTT
TRBJ1-2 | NA | TRBV28 | NA | CASSPRPRGAYGNSYGYTF | TGTGCCAGCAGCCCTAGACCCCGAGGGGCCTATGGGAATTCCTATGGCTACACCTTC
TRBJ2-2 | NA | TRBV2 | TRBD1 | CASTSFPRTGDTGELFF | TGTGCCAGCACCTCCTTCCCCCGGACAGGGGATACCGGGGAGCTGTTTTTT
TRBJ2-7 | NA | TRBV18 | NA | CASSPSRDYEQYF | TGTGCCAGCTCACCGAGCCGGGACTACGAGCAGTACTTC
TRBJ1-5 | NA | TRBV19 | NA | CASSLSGGNQPQHF | TGTGCCAGTAGTCTTTCTGGGGGTAATCAGCCCCAGCATTTT
TRBJ2-5 | NA | TRBV15 | TRBD2 | CATSRDAGGGETQYF | TGTGCCACCAGCAGAGATGCGGGGGGCGGCGAGACCCAGTACTTC
TRBJ2-7 | NA | TRBV28 | NA | CASSPVVFGNYEQYF | TGTGCCAGCAGCCCGGTGGTGTTCGGGAACTACGAGCAGTACTTC
TRBJ2-6 | NA | TRBV5-1 | NA | CASSDFSGANVLTF | TGCGCCAGCTCGGACTTCTCTGGGGCCAACGTCCTGACTTTC
TRBJ2-7 | once | TRBV7-6 | NA | CASSFSEGGSYEQYF | TGTGCCAGCAGCTTCTCGGAGGGGGGATCCTACGAGCAGTACTTC
TRBJ2-4 | NA | TRBV18 | TRBD1 | CASSPLRDSRKNIQYF | TGTGCCAGCTCACCACTCCGGGACAGTAGAAAAAACATTCAGTACTTC
TRBJ2-5 | once | TRBV5-4 | NA | CASSFDEEETQYF | TGTGCCAGCAGCTTTGATGAGGAAGAGACCCAGTACTTC
TRBJ2-1 | NA | TRBV7-2 | TRBD2 | CASSTRTSWGEQFF | TGTGCCAGCAGCACTCGGACTAGCTGGGGTGAGCAGTTCTTC
TRBJ2-1 | NA | TRBV9 | NA | CASSVVWYNEQFF | TGTGCCAGCAGCGTAGTTTGGTACAATGAGCAGTTCTTC